These 10 T cell receptor beta chains were sequenced from one sample in a study of blood T cell repertoires in COVID-19 (TCRdb year 2020). Receptor amplification or capture employed the immunoSEQ multiplex PCR assay. The table was pulled from immuneACCESS by TCRdb, which kept in-frame rearrangements only. Such tables lose some clones; where checked, under half of the loss comes from unresolved V genes, and the rest has no known cause. The sample table contains a few hundred thousand clones; only one count was recorded for more than 70% of them. The ten largest make up roughly 12% of the sample. The specimen was peripheral blood. The receptors derive from an elderly man with acute or convalescent COVID-19.

The chain combines TRBV29-1 with TRBJ1-2, with D perhaps TRBD1 (5 bases). Looked up from germline, CDR1 is SQVTM and CDR2 is ANQGSEA. The ends were cut back, 6 bases at V and 4 bases at J, with 15 bases in the middle. The CDR3 extends over 13 amino acids. The CDR3 loop is CSVSRQSSYGYTF. In DNA, the CDR3 is TGCAGCGTGAGCCGACAGTCCTCCTATGGCTACACCTTC.

The rearrangement joins TRBV28 to TRBJ1-1; tentative D call: TRBD1 (5 bases). Germline V lookup: CDR1 MDHEN, CDR2 SYDVKM. CDR3 length equals 14 residues. V lost 4 bases to trimming and J lost 0 bases, with 9 bases between them. CDR3 loop: CASSSYRMNTEAFF. As DNA, the CDR3 is TGTGCCAGCAGTTCCTACAGGATGAACACTGAAGCTTTCTTT.

The chain joins TRBV19 to TRBJ2-2; weak D call: TRBD2 (7 bases). CDR1 is LNHDA, CDR2 SQIVND, per germline (reference sequence). The germline V and J ends were trimmed by 5 bases and 4 bases, with 17 bases remaining between them. The CDR3 runs to 16 residues. CDR3 amino acids: CASSPLGAGVTGELFF. In nucleotides, the CDR3 is TGTGCCAGTAGTCCTTTGGGGGCGGGAGTCACCGGGGAGCTGTTTTTT.

The chain combines TRBV5-8 with TRBJ1-2, with 10 bases matching TRBD1. Trimming took 4 bases from V and 5 from J; bases not matched to a gene: 5. Germline CDR1 is SGHTS and CDR2 is YDEGEE. The CDR3 runs 14 residues. As DNA, the CDR3 is TGTGCCAGCAGCAGCCGGGACAGGGGATATGGCTACACCTTC. It specifies CASSSRDRGYGYTF.

This chain connects TRBV29-1 to TRBJ2-1, with D possibly being TRBD2 (5 bases). Germline V lookup: CDR1 SQVTM, CDR2 ANQGSEA. The CDR3 covers 15 residues. Trimming stripped 3 bases from V and 1 base from J, with 13 bases between. The CDR3 sequence is CSVDIGRGSYNEQFF. CDR3 in DNA: TGCAGCGTTGATATTGGGAGAGGGTCCTACAATGAGCAGTTCTTC.

V gene TRBV7-2 combines with J gene TRBJ1-5; no firm D call. The CDR3 has 12 amino acids. The germline V and J ends were trimmed by 2 bases and 3 bases, with 2 bases remaining between them. The germline gives CDR1 SGHTA, CDR2 FQGNSA. The CDR3, as DNA: TGTGCCAGCAGCTTATACAATCAGCCCCAGCATTTT. Translated: CASSLYNQPQHF. Complete variable domain (other parts from reference TRBV7-2 and TRBJ1-5): GAGVSQSPSNKVTEKGKDVELRCDPISGHTALYWYRQSLGQGLEFLIYFQGNSAPDKSGLPSDRFSAERTGGSVSTLTIQRTQQEDSAVYLCASSLYNQPQHFGDGTRLSIL.

The genes are TRBV7-9 and TRBJ1-2; tentatively, D is TRBD1 (5 bases). The germline V gene has CDR1 SEHNR and CDR2 FQNEAQ (reference sequence). CDR3 length: 16 amino acids. V was cut by 5 bases and J by 2 bases, with 18 bases left in between. The CDR3 region has the DNA TGTGCCAGCAGCCCCCCTTTTAGAACAGGCAACTATGGCTACACCTTC. This sequence encodes CASSPPFRTGNYGYTF.

The V and J genes are TRBV11-2 and TRBJ2-7, with 12 bases matching TRBD2. The CDR3 spans 14 residues. Trimming removed 5 bases from V and 4 bases from J; junction bases left unmatched: 3. Germline V gene sequence: CDR1 SGHAT, CDR2 FQNNGV. The CDR3 DNA reads as TGTGCCAGCAGCCCGACTAGCGGGGGTTACGAGCAGTACTTC. This translates into CASSPTSGGYEQYF.

The genes are TRBV15 and TRBJ1-5; maybe TRBD1 (5 bases). The CDR3 is 15 amino acids. Trimming took off 1 base at V and 4 bases at J, with 11 bases between the two ends. From germline, CDR1 is LNHNV and CDR2 YYDKDF (reference sequence). The CDR3 nucleotides are TGTGCCACCAGCAGAGCCCCGACAGTTAATCAGCCCCAGCATTTT. It codes for CATSRAPTVNQPQHF.

The chain is built from TRBV18 and TRBJ1-2; 7 nucleotides line up with TRBD1. V lost 5 bases to trimming and J lost 8 bases; unmatched junction nucleotides: 8. Germline V lookup: CDR1 KGHSH, CDR2 LQKENI. This CDR3 spans 13 amino acids. The CDR3: CASSSQTGKGYTF. For the CDR3, the DNA is TGTGCCAGCTCAAGTCAGACAGGGAAAGGCTACACCTTC.